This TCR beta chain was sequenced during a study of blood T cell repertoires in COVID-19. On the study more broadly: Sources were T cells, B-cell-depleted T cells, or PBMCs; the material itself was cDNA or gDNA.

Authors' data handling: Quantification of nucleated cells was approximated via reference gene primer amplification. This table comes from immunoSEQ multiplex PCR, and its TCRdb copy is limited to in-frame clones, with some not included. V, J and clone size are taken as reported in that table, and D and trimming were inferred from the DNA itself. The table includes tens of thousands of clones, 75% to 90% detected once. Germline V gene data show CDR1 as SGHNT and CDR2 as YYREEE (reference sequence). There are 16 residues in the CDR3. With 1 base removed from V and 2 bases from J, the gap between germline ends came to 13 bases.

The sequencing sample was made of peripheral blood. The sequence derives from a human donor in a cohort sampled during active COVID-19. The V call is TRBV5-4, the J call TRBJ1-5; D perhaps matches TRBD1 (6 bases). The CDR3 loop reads CASSLQGRGGNQPQHF. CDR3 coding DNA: TGTGCCAGCAGCTTGCAAGGCAGGGGAGGCAATCAGCCCCAGCATTTT.